Listed below are T cell receptor beta chains from one sample, sequenced in a study of OX40 agonist ivuxolimab in advanced cancers. The method was immunoSEQ multiplex PCR; TCRdb's version includes in-frame clones alone and lacks a portion of them. The data contain 65,000 or so clones, around 88% of them singletons. The sample in question was CD4+ or CD8+ T cells sorted from blood, obtained in a trial of the OX40 agonist ivuxolimab. These receptor sequences come from an adult with an advanced solid tumor such as melanoma, head and neck, liver or kidney cancer. CDR3s leave out the opening cysteine and the closing phenylalanine or tryptophan. The order of the fields is V gene, CDR3 protein.

TRBV14 ASKKSRAEETQY
TRBV7-6 ASSPRPAANTGELF
TRBV28 ASIPGGLSNYGYT
TRBV2 ASSEAPLGGQQPQH
TRBV27 ASSSILGGELF
TRBV29-1 SVEKGQGGNYEQY
TRBV27 ASSPRGREQY
TRBV5-3 ARSLGGHGGCYSNQPQH
TRBV27 ASSLLAPGELF
TRBV10-3 AISPGQQRDTQY